Below are 28 T cell receptor beta chains sequenced from a single sample in a study of human T cells and chemical hapten exposure. Via MiXCR, TCRdb re-called the RACE reads, giving one row per CDR3 protein. The sample holds roughly 130,000 distinct CDR3 sequences; approximately 9.5% are singletons and the top ten take about 2%. Regarding time point: healthy volunteer bleed at 2 weeks. Before extraction, the whole blood was not fractionated, and total RNA was taken from it. Input material: whole blood. The receptors come from a male donor in good health. Some clones in this sample may be carry-over from other donors' samples.

The chain joins TRBV12-3 or TRBV12-4 to TRBJ2-7; D could derive from TRBD1 or TRBD2 (8 bases each). With 3 bases removed from V and 3 bases from J, the gap between germline ends came to 21 bases. The CDR3 runs to 17 residues. The CDR3 bases are TGTGCCAGCAGTTTTAGCGGGGACAGGTCAGTGGACTACGAGCAGTACTTC. This codes for CASSFSGDRSVDYEQYF.

The sample holds many counts of this clonotype. This rearrangement joins TRBV29-1 to TRBJ2-2; 9 nucleotides agree with TRBD1. The CDR3 is 12 amino acids. V was clipped by 6 bases and J by 6 bases; unmatched bases: 2. In germline, CDR1 is SQVTM, CDR2 ANQGSEA. CDR3 coding DNA: TGCAGCGTGACAGGGGGGGCCGGGGAGCTGTTTTTT. Residues: CSVTGGAGELFF.

This clonotype was observed a few times. The rearrangement uses TRBV20-1 and TRBJ2-2; D gene uncertain. V lost 1 base to trimming and J lost 6 bases, with 6 bases between them. Germline assignment: CDR1 DFQATT and CDR2 SNEGSKA (reference sequence). This CDR3 spans 12 amino acids. The CDR3 loop reads CSARGSPGELFF. In DNA, the CDR3 is TGCAGTGCTAGAGGATCCCCCGGGGAGCTGTTTTTT.

The gene calls are TRBV5-5 and TRBJ2-4, with 9 positions matching TRBD2. The germline V gene encodes CDR1 SGHKS and CDR2 YYEKEE (reference sequence). The CDR3 has 18 amino acids. With 4 bases clipped from V and 0 bases from J, the junction kept 11 bases outside the gene matches. The chain's CDR3 is CASSPMVAGVLAKNIQYF. CDR3 nucleotide sequence: TGTGCCAGCAGCCCAATGGTAGCGGGAGTCCTAGCCAAAAACATTCAGTACTTC. The entire variable domain, with the rest obtained from reference TRBV5-5 and TRBJ2-4, is as follows: DAGVTQSPTHLIKTRGQQVTLRCSPISGHKSVSWYQQVLGQGPQFIFQYYEKEERGRGNFPDRFSARQFPNYSSELNVNALLLGDSALYLCASSPMVAGVLAKNIQYFGAGTRLSVL.

This clonotype has ten or more counts. The rearrangement uses TRBV20-1 and TRBJ1-4, with a possible D match to TRBD1 (5 bases). Germline V gene sequence: CDR1 DFQATT, CDR2 SNEGSKA (reference sequence). V was clipped by 7 bases and J by 7 bases, with 13 bases between them. This CDR3 comprises 12 residues. This CDR3 is CSVSGSAEKLFF. The CDR3, as DNA: TGCAGTGTATCAGGGTCGGCTGAAAAACTGTTTTTT.

This clonotype was recorded many times. J is TRBJ1-4 and V is TRBV10-1, with D maybe TRBD1 (5 bases). Trimming left V 8 bases short and J 1 base short, with 11 bases between. Germline CDR1 reads WNHNN; CDR2 reads SYGVQD (reference sequence). The CDR3 spans 14 residues. CDR3 amino acids: CASSFGGTNEKLFF. In DNA, the CDR3 is TGCGCCAGCTCCTTTGGGGGAACTAATGAAAAACTGTTTTTT.

Of note for this clonotype: A single base separates this from a much larger clone, so it may be a read error. Because it lacks the conserved phenylalanine or tryptophan at the end, this CDR3 is likely a read error. This chain links TRBV7-9 with TRBJ1-2; perhaps TRBD1 as D (6 bases). V dropped 1 base and J dropped 8 bases, with 17 bases sitting between them. Germline loops: CDR1 SEHNR, CDR2 FQNEAQ (reference sequence). The length of the CDR3 is 15 residues. This chain's CDR3 is CASSLVGAARRGYTL. The CDR3 nucleotides are TGTGCCAGCAGCTTAGTGGGGGCGGCCCGGAGAGGCTACACCCTC.

This chain joins TRBV5-1 and TRBJ2-7; TRBD1 aligns across 9 bases. Germline CDR1 SGHRS, CDR2 YFSETQ. J was trimmed by 5 bases and V by 0 bases; bases with no gene match: 3. CDR3 length: 14 residues. The CDR3 is CASSLGTGAHEQYF. The CDR3, as DNA: TGCGCCAGCAGCTTGGGGACAGGGGCCCACGAGCAGTACTTC.

This clonotype was seen ten or more times. The chain carries TRBV5-1 and TRBJ2-7; a weak D match, TRBD2 (5 bases). The germline CDR1 and CDR2 sequences are SGHRS and YFSETQ. Trimming took off 0 bases at V and 2 bases at J, with 12 bases between the two ends. The CDR3 consists of 15 residues. The CDR3 coding sequence is TGCGCCAGCAGCTTGGGAGGGAACGCAGCCTACGAGCAGTACTTC. Protein sequence: CASSLGGNAAYEQYF.

There are many counts of this clonotype. This rearrangement joins TRBV7-2 to TRBJ2-1; D possibly uses TRBD1 or TRBD2 (5 bases each). Germline V gene data show CDR1 as SGHTA and CDR2 as FQGNSA. The CDR3 loop spans 16 amino acids. V dropped 5 bases and J dropped 2 bases, with 16 bases sitting between them. The CDR3 DNA sequence: TGTGCCAGCAGCCACGGGACCGGGGCGCCCTACAATGAGCAGTTCTTC. This codes for CASSHGTGAPYNEQFF.

There are a few counts of this clonotype. V and J are TRBV6-1 and TRBJ2-5, with unresolved D. CDR1 and CDR2 (germline): MNHNS, SASEGT. This CDR3 comprises 13 residues. V lost 5 bases, J lost 4 bases, and 11 bases lay in between. DNA for the CDR3: TGTGCCAGCAGTCCGAGGAATGGAGAGACCCAGTACTTC. Amino acid sequence: CASSPRNGETQYF.

This clonotype was seen repeatedly, ten times or more. The rearrangement uses TRBV18 and TRBJ1-2; weak D call: TRBD1 (6 bases). The germline gives CDR1 KGHSH, CDR2 LQKENI. The V end was cut by 6 bases, the J end by 6 bases, with 14 bases between. This CDR3 spans 13 amino acids. The DNA for the CDR3 is TGTGCCAGCTCGGCCACAGGGAGAGATGGCTACACCTTC. It yields the protein CASSATGRDGYTF.

Only a few counts were recorded for this clonotype. Here the CDR3 DNA reads TGTGCCAGCAGTGACCAATCCCCTCAGGAACGCGACTATGGCTACACCTTC. Protein sequence: CASSDQSPQERDYGYTF. The chain joins TRBV6-4 to TRBJ1-2; D gene uncertain. The CDR3 is made up of 17 amino acids. Germline-derived CDR1 and CDR2 are MRHNA and SNTAGT. Trimming shortened V by 2 bases and J by 3 bases, and 19 bases separated the two germline ends.

The chain couples TRBV7-2 to TRBJ2-2; TRBD2 matches 7 bases. The V gene end was trimmed by 5 bases and the J gene end by 7 bases; junction bases not matched to a gene: 7. Germline CDR1 SGHTA, CDR2 FQGNSA. The CDR3 has 14 amino acids. The CDR3 coding sequence is TGTGCCAGCAGCCTGGGGGGGACCGACGGGGAGCTGTTTTTT. This sequence encodes CASSLGGTDGELFF.

This clonotype was counted a few times. The chain has TRBV4-1 and TRBJ1-3; the D gene is possibly TRBD1 (5 bases). CDR3 length: 15 amino acids. CDR1 and CDR2 (germline): MGHRA, YSYEKL. V dropped 4 bases and J dropped 2 bases, with 12 bases sitting between them. The CDR3 spells CASSLPGGAGNTIYF. Written as DNA, the CDR3 is TGCGCCAGCAGCCTACCGGGAGGGGCTGGAAACACCATATATTTT.

This clonotype was observed a few times. The rearrangement uses TRBV6-1 and TRBJ2-3; TRBD2 matches 9 bases. The length of the CDR3 is 12 residues. Germline lookup yields CDR1 MNHNS and CDR2 SASEGT. V was clipped by 7 bases and J by 14 bases; unmatched bases: 10. The CDR3 DNA follows: TGTGCCAGCAACCCTAGCGGGATCTCTTGGTATTTT. This codes for CASNPSGISWYF.

V is TRBV7-7 and J is TRBJ2-1; 8 bases line up with TRBD1. This CDR3 is built from 16 residues. CDR1 and CDR2 (germline): SSHAT, FNYEAQ (reference sequence). The ends lost 3 bases at V and 5 bases at J; junction bases unmatched: 9. CDR3 DNA sequence: TGTGCCAGCAGCTTCGGACAGGGTCTGGGAAACAATGAGCAGTTCTTC. This sequence encodes CASSFGQGLGNNEQFF.

The CDR3 region has the DNA TGCGCCAGCAGCTTCCAGGGTGTCGACACTGAAGCTTTCTTT. Its protein product is CASSFQGVDTEAFF. This chain uses TRBV5-1 with TRBJ1-1; the D gene is possibly TRBD1 (5 bases). The V gene lost 2 bases and the J gene lost 3 bases, with 11 bases spanning the gap. Germline V gene sequence: CDR1 SGHRS, CDR2 YFSETQ. CDR3 length: 14 residues. Combining the CDR3 with reference TRBV5-1 and TRBJ1-1 gives the whole variable domain KAGVTQTPRYLIKTRGQQVTLSCSPISGHRSVSWYQQTPGQGLQFLFEYFSETQRNKGNFPGRFSGRQFSNSRSEMNVSTLELGDSALYLCASSFQGVDTEAFFGQGTRLTVV.

This clonotype came up many times. The chain carries TRBV18 and TRBJ2-1; D perhaps matches TRBD2 (6 bases). V dropped 2 bases and J dropped 5 bases, with 10 bases sitting between them. CDR1 KGHSH and CDR2 LQKENI come from the germline V gene. CDR3 length: 14 amino acids. The CDR3 sequence is CASSPGTSNNEQFF. DNA for the CDR3: TGTGCCAGCTCACCAGGGACTTCCAACAATGAGCAGTTCTTC. The whole variable domain, filled in from reference TRBV18 and TRBJ2-1, reads NAGVMQNPRHLVRRRGQEARLRCSPMKGHSHVYWYRQLPEEGLKFMVYLQKENIIDESGMPKERFSAEFPKEGPSILRIQQVVRGDSAAYFCASSPGTSNNEQFFGPGTRLTVL.

This clonotype was seen at least ten times. CDR3 region: CSVKGVGNQPQHF. As DNA, the CDR3 is TGCAGCGTCAAGGGGGTTGGCAATCAGCCCCAGCATTTT. The chain recombines TRBV29-1 with TRBJ1-5; the D gene is possibly TRBD1 (6 bases). V was cut by 6 bases and J by 2 bases, with 11 bases left in between. This CDR3 has 13 amino acids. Germline V lookup: CDR1 SQVTM, CDR2 ANQGSEA.

The V and J genes are TRBV2 and TRBJ1-2; a possible D gene is TRBD1 (6 bases). The CDR3 length is 15 residues. Trimming took 6 bases from V and 4 from J, leaving 18 bases between them. Germline V gives CDR1 SNHLY, CDR2 FYNNEI. CDR3 sequence reads: CASSVDSAGTYGYTF. The CDR3 bases are TGTGCCAGCAGCGTGGACAGTGCGGGTACCTATGGCTACACCTTC. Full variable domain (missing parts from reference TRBV2 and TRBJ1-2): EPEVTQTPSHQVTQMGQEVILRCVPISNHLYFYWYRQILGQKVEFLVSFYNNEISEKSEIFDDQFSVERPDGSNFTLKIRSTKLEDSAMYFCASSVDSAGTYGYTFGSGTRLTVV.

This clonotype was recorded many times. The gene calls are TRBV7-9 and TRBJ1-4, with 8 bases identical to TRBD1. This CDR3 has 16 amino acids. Germline trimming cut 5 bases from V and 7 bases from J; bases unmatched to any gene: 12. Germline lookup yields CDR1 SEHNR and CDR2 FQNEAQ (reference sequence). CDR3 amino acids: CASSHPGGQGGEKLFF. DNA for the CDR3: TGTGCCAGCAGCCACCCAGGGGGCCAAGGGGGTGAAAAACTGTTTTTT. Based on the CDR3 plus reference TRBV7-9 and TRBJ1-4, the full variable domain is DTGVSQNPRHKITKRGQNVTFRCDPISEHNRLYWYRQTLGQGPEFLTYFQNEAQLEKSRLLSDRFSAERPKGSFSTLEIQRTEQGDSAMYLCASSHPGGQGGEKLFFGSGTQLSVL.

This clonotype came up a few times. The chain uses TRBV29-1 and TRBJ2-7, with TRBD2 matching over 8 bases. CDR3 size: 13 residues. Germline loops: CDR1 SQVTM, CDR2 ANQGSEA. V dropped 1 base and J dropped 4; count of bases not matched to a gene: 3. The CDR3 bases are TGCAGCGTTGAAGGGGGACTAGATTACGAGCAGTACTTC. The encoded protein is CSVEGGLDYEQYF.

Points on this clonotype: It may be a read error: a sequence one base away is much more abundant. This sequence joins TRBV7-2 and TRBJ2-4, with 8 nucleotides matching TRBD2. Germline V lookup: CDR1 SGHTA, CDR2 FQGNSA. The CDR3 consists of 16 residues. CDR3 sequence reads: CAGSLGSGSHLNIQYF. The CDR3 region has the DNA TGTGCCGGCAGCTTAGGAAGCGGGAGCCATTTAAACATTCAGTACTTC.

This clonotype was found a few times. The chain couples TRBV29-1 to TRBJ2-1; D may match TRBD1 or TRBD2 (5 bases each). Germline V gene lookup returns CDR1 SQVTM and CDR2 ANQGSEA. Trimming shortened V by 7 bases and J by 2 bases, and 15 bases separated the two germline ends. The length of the CDR3 is 14 residues. CDR3 nucleotide sequence: TGCAGCGATCGACCCCTGGGGGCCTACAATGAGCAGTTCTTC. Translating gives CSDRPLGAYNEQFF.

This sequence joins TRBV3-1 and TRBJ2-1; D is undetermined. V was pared by 0 bases and J by 10 bases, with 7 bases between. The CDR3 extends over 12 amino acids. Germline V gene data show CDR1 as LGHDT and CDR2 as YNNKEL (reference sequence). The CDR3 spells CASSQDDGEQFF. CDR3 coding DNA: TGTGCCAGCAGCCAAGATGACGGGGAGCAGTTCTTC.

This clonotype has a handful of counts. The V and J genes are TRBV20-1 and TRBJ2-7; 12 bases map to TRBD2. The CDR3 covers 13 residues. V lost 8 bases to trimming and J lost 1 base; unmatched junction nucleotides: 3. Germline V gene sequence: CDR1 DFQATT, CDR2 SNEGSKA (reference sequence). This CDR3 is CSWTSGNSYEQYF. Written as DNA, the CDR3 is TGCAGTTGGACTAGCGGGAATTCCTACGAGCAGTACTTC.

This clonotype was counted ten times or more. This sequence joins TRBV6-1 and TRBJ2-3, with no clear D. Germline CDR1 MNHNS, CDR2 SASEGT. V shed 5 bases and J shed 6 bases, with 9 bases lying between them. The CDR3 is 12 residues long. CDR3 DNA sequence: TGTGCCAGCAGTCTAGTTGAGGATACGCAGTATTTT. It encodes CASSLVEDTQYF.